The rows below give T cell receptor beta chains drawn from one sample of a study of blood T cells in healthy people across ages. TCRdb redid the calling of the 5' RACE reads with MiXCR, one entry per CDR3 protein. This table has over a million distinct CDR3 sequences, 35% to 55% appearing once. Sequencing was done on a sample of blood. The origin of the receptors is a woman aged 55-69 years in good health. Each CDR3 is given with its conserved first and last residue. Fields, in order: J gene, V gene, D gene, clone size, CDR3 DNA, CDR3 protein. A D gene is named only where the DNA matches it firmly. The size field is filled for only some rows; it gives once, few, many or a size class.

TRBJ2-1	TRBV12-3/TRBV12-4	.	.	TGTGCCAGCAATTGGGGCAGTGAGCAGTTCTTC	CASNWGSEQFF
TRBJ2-1	TRBV9	.	.	TGTGCCAGCAGCGTAGACGGCAATGAGCAGTTCTTC	CASSVDGNEQFF
TRBJ2-1	TRBV3-1	TRBD2	.	TGTGCCAGCAGCTTTGGGACTAGCCAGTACAATGAGCAGTTCTTC	CASSFGTSQYNEQFF
TRBJ2-7	TRBV6-1	TRBD1	few	TGTGCCAGCAGCGAAACCACGGGGACAGGAGCTTACGAGCAGTACTTC	CASSETTGTGAYEQYF
TRBJ1-2	TRBV14	.	.	TGTGCCAGCAGCCAAGAGGGTGGATTCAGAGGCTACACCTTC	CASSQEGGFRGYTF
TRBJ1-2	TRBV3-1	TRBD1	.	TGTGCCAGCAGCCAATGGGGGGACAGATATGGCTACACCTTC	CASSQWGDRYGYTF
TRBJ1-3	TRBV9	TRBD1	.	TGTGCCAGCAGCGCCCGCCCTTCCGGGACAGGGGCAACTGGAAACACCATATATTTT	CASSARPSGTGATGNTIYF
TRBJ2-3	TRBV20-1	.	few	TGCAGTGCTACTCTCCGGGACTCCAACACAGATACGCAGTATTTT	CSATLRDSNTDTQYF
TRBJ2-3	TRBV20-1	.	once	TGCAGTGCTAGAGATCCAACTAGGGTTAGCACAGATACGCAGTATTTT	CSARDPTRVSTDTQYF
TRBJ2-4	TRBV14	TRBD2	.	TGTGCCAGCAGCCAGGCCGGGGGGTTGGACATTCAGTACTTC	CASSQAGGLDIQYF
TRBJ2-5	TRBV10-3	TRBD2	.	TGTGCCATCAGGGACCCAGCGGGAGTCCAAGAGCAGTACTTC	CAIRDPAGVQEQYF
TRBJ2-1	TRBV5-1	.	.	TGCGCCAGCAGCTTCCAATCTTACAGCTCCTACAATGAGCAGTTCTTC	CASSFQSYSSYNEQFF
TRBJ2-5	TRBV15	TRBD2	.	TGTGCCACCAGCGTAATCCCGGGAGGCCAAGAGACCCAGTACTTC	CATSVIPGGQETQYF
TRBJ2-4	TRBV6-2/TRBV6-3	.	.	TGTGCCAGCAGTTACACCCCAGGCGGGCTAGCCAAAAACATTCAGTACTTC	CASSYTPGGLAKNIQYF
TRBJ2-5	TRBV11-2	TRBD1	.	TGTGCCAGCAGCGGAATGGGACAGGGGGCAAGGGAGACCCAGTACTTC	CASSGMGQGARETQYF
TRBJ2-7	TRBV6-5	.	few	TGTGCCAGCAGTTACGGTCGGTCTAACGAGCAGTACTTC	CASSYGRSNEQYF
TRBJ1-4	TRBV6-5	.	.	TGTGCCAGCAGTACCCGAGGGGGAACTAATGAAAAACTGTTTTTT	CASSTRGGTNEKLFF
TRBJ1-4	TRBV4-1	TRBD1	.	TGCGCCAGCAGCCAAACAGGGGGCCGGGCTAATGAAAAACTGTTTTTT	CASSQTGGRANEKLFF
TRBJ1-5	TRBV7-9	.	.	TGTGCCAGCAGCTCAACAGATCAGCCCCAGCATTTT	CASSSTDQPQHF
TRBJ2-7	TRBV29-1	TRBD2	.	TGCAGCGTTACGGGAGGGAATAATTACGAGCAGTACTTC	CSVTGGNNYEQYF
TRBJ2-3	TRBV6-6	TRBD2	.	TGTGCCAGCAGCCCCCCCGGGCGGGAGAGTCATACAGATACGCAGTATTTT	CASSPPGRESHTDTQYF
TRBJ2-4	TRBV9	.	.	TGTGCCAGCAGCCCCGCGGGGCAGGGGTCTGTCGAGCGGTACTTC	CASSPAGQGSVERYF
TRBJ2-3	TRBV20-1	TRBD2	.	TGCAGTGCCTTACTAGCGGAAATGGCAGATACGCAGTATTTT	CSALLAEMADTQYF
TRBJ2-3	TRBV15	TRBD1	.	TGTGCCACCAGCGAGGGACAGAGATCCACAGATACGCAGTATTTT	CATSEGQRSTDTQYF
TRBJ1-2	TRBV6-1	TRBD1	many	TGTGCCAGCAGTGACGGACAGGGAAATGGCTACACCTTC	CASSDGQGNGYTF
TRBJ1-6	TRBV10-1	.	.	TGCGCCAGCAGTGAGTCCAGGAGTTCACCCCTCCACTTT	CASSESRSSPLHF
TRBJ2-3	TRBV20-1	.	.	TGCAGTGCTACGCCGGGGGGCACAGATACGCAGTATTTT	CSATPGGTDTQYF
TRBJ2-3	TRBV7-9	.	few	TGTGCCAGCAGGTCCGGTGGAGATGATACGCAGTATTTT	CASRSGGDDTQYF
TRBJ2-5	TRBV9	TRBD2	many	TGTGCCAGCAGCGTAGGCGGCGGGAGGCAAGAGACCCAGTACTTC	CASSVGGGRQETQYF
TRBJ2-3	TRBV27	.	.	TGTGCCAGCAGCTCCGGCTGGGGAGATACGCAGTATTTT	CASSSGWGDTQYF
TRBJ2-4	TRBV20-1	TRBD2	few	TGCAGTGCTCAGGAGGGGGCGGGACTAGCGGGGCAGAGAGCCAAAAACATTCAGTACTTC	CSAQEGAGLAGQRAKNIQYF